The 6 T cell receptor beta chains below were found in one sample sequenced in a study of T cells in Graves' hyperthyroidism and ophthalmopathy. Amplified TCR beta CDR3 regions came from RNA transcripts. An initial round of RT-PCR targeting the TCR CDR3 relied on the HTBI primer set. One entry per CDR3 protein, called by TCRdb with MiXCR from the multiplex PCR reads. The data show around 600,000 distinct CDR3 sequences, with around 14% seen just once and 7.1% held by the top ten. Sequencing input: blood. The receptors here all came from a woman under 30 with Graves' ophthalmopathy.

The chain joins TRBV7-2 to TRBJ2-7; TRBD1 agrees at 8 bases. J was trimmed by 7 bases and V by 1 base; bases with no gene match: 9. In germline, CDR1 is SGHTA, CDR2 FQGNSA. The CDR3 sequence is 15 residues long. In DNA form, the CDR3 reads TGTGCCAGCAGCTTAGATGACAGGGGATCGTGGGAGCAGTACTTC. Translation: CASSLDDRGSWEQYF.

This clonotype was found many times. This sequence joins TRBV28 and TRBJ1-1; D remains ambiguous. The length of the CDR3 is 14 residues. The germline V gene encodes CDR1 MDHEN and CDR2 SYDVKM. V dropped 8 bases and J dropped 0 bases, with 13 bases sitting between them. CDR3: CASCPAQVNTEAFF. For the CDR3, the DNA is TGTGCCAGCTGCCCGGCGCAGGTGAACACTGAAGCTTTCTTT.

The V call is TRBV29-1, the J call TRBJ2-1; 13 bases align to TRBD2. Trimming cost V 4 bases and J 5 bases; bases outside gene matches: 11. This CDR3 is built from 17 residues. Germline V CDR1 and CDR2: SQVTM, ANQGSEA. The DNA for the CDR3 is TGCAGCGTTGGGGGGACTAGCGGGATATTTAAGGACAATGAGCAGTTCTTC. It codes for CSVGGTSGIFKDNEQFF.

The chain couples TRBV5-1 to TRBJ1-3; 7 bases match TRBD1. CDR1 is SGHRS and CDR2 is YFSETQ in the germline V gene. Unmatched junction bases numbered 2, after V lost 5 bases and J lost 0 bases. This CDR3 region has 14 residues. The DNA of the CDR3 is TGCGCCAGCAGGGGACAGAGCTCTGGAAACACCATATATTTT. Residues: CASRGQSSGNTIYF.

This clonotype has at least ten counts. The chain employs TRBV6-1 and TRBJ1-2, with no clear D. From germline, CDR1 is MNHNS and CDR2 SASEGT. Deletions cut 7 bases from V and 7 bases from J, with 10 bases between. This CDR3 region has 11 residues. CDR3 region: CASTYMGGYTF. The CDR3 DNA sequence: TGTGCCAGCACATACATGGGTGGCTACACCTTC.

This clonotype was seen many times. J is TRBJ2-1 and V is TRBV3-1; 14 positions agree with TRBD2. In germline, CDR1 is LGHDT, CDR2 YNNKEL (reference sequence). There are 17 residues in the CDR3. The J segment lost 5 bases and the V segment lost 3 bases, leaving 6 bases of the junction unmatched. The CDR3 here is CASSQGLAGASNNEQFF. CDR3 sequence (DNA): TGTGCCAGCAGCCAGGGACTAGCGGGAGCGTCGAACAATGAGCAGTTCTTC.